The entry below describes one TCR beta chain. Its antigen is unidentified. The CDR3 contains 16 residues. CDR1 is SGHAT, CDR2 FQNNGV, per germline. Germline trimming cut 5 bases from V and 3 bases from J; bases unmatched to any gene: 8. The input was 500 ng total RNA; TCR beta cDNA was made from it with a constant-region primer. Three nested multiplex PCR rounds of slightly modified ARM-PCR generated TCR beta libraries. It was with TRBV1-TRBV30 forward primers and a C-beta reverse primer that the first two PCR rounds were run, at around 11 cycles each. TCRdb recomputed calls from the multiplex PCR reads with MiXCR, one row per CDR3 protein. Of 50,000 to 70,000 distinct CDR3 sequences in the sample, 60% to 85% were seen once. This specimen comes from a study of tumor-infiltrating lymphocytes in primary liver carcinoma. Notes on the study in general: The study found tumor-adjacent and tumor-blood pairs overlapped less than tumor region pairs.

Both RNA and DNA were isolated together from 20-30 mg of bulk tissue that had not been sorted. The receptor's source is a man between 35 and 55 years old with primary liver carcinoma and hepatitis B virus infection. V usage is TRBV11-2 and J usage is TRBJ2-2; 8 bases map to TRBD1. Source material: liver tumor tissue from sampling region 2. Sample subset: tumor region T2, inferior pole. The chain's CDR3 is CASSPGTGTYTGELFF. The CDR3 region has the DNA TGTGCCAGCAGCCCCGGGACAGGCACTTACACCGGGGAGCTGTTTTTT.